This TCR beta chain was recovered during a study of type 1 regulatory T cells (dated by TCRdb to the early 2020s). A note on the overall study: An in vitro protocol by which a Tr1-enriched, alloantigen-specific CD4 T cell product named T-allo10 was generated was characterized in the study. Patients with hematological malignancies who were receiving allogeneic hematopoietic stem cell transplantation were the group in which T-allo10 was being clinically evaluated.

Summary of the overall study and its limitations: A more restricted TCR repertoire was observed in Tr1 cells than in non-Tr1 cells, and this restriction was interpreted in the study as alloantigen-induced clonal expansion.

These reads were obtained on an Illumina MiSeq. The public reads were reanalyzed by TCRdb: fastp trimming at Q25, MiXCR alignment, in-frame beta chains only. CDR3 protein duplicates are merged, each entry listing the most common genes and DNA. The sample includes about 42,000 distinct CDR3 sequences, with 12% observed a single time. The top ten clonotypes cover 7% to 9% of the sample. This clonotype has just a few counts. What this receptor recognizes is not known. Base-call qualities are not available, and no considerably larger clone is one nucleotide away. Input material: cultured non-Tr1 T cells, either the whole culture or a sorted T cell fraction (not recorded which). The sample's cell subset or site label, in plain terms: non-Tr1 population from the T-allo10 product. This TCR was sampled from a human donor in good health.

The CDR3 corresponds to CASSLRLGTPGYNEQFF. The DNA sequence is as follows: TGTGCCAGCAGCTTGCGACTCGGGACTCCGGGTTACAATGAGCAGTTCTTC. The sequence links TRBV5-6 to TRBJ2-1; TRBD2 is a possible D gene, resting on 6 matching bases. V sheds 1 base and J sheds 4 bases, leaving 18 bases between their ends. The CDR1 and CDR2 encoded by the germline V gene are SGHDT and YYEEEE. Taken from cysteine to phenylalanine, the CDR3 has 17 residues. Just the 51-base CDR3 DNA is kept, in frame starting at base 1.